A selection of T cell receptor beta chains follows, all from one sample in a study of CD8+ T cells in alopecia areata. Using immunoSEQ multiplex PCR, the repertoire was profiled, and TCRdb retains in-frame clones only, with some absent. This sample has more than 150,000 clones, with around 60% found just once. The material sequenced was CD4+ T cells sorted from blood, taken at week 4, from a patient treated with tofacitinib. All receptors come from a human donor with alopecia areata. Both conserved end residues are part of each CDR3. Each record gives: D gene, clone size, V gene, J gene, CDR3 DNA, CDR3 protein. A D gene is named only where the DNA matches it firmly. Expanded clones are given a class, and other clones once, few, many or no size at all.

d_call: TRBD2; clone_size: few; v_call: TRBV7-9; j_call: TRBJ2-1; cdr3_nt: TGTGCCAGCAGCACTAGCGGGGGGATCCCCCATGAGCAGTTCTTC; cdr3_aa: CASSTSGGIPHEQFF
d_call: NA; clone_size: few; v_call: TRBV30; j_call: TRBJ2-3; cdr3_nt: TGTGCCTGCGGGAAAGGGGCAGATACGCAGTATTTT; cdr3_aa: CACGKGADTQYF
d_call: NA; clone_size: NA; v_call: TRBV2; j_call: TRBJ1-6; cdr3_nt: TGTGCCAGCAGTGAACAGGGGCATAATTCACCCCTCCACTTT; cdr3_aa: CASSEQGHNSPLHF
d_call: NA; clone_size: NA; v_call: TRBV7-9; j_call: TRBJ2-1; cdr3_nt: TGTGCCAGCAGCTTAGTAACGGCGGAGCAGTTCTTC; cdr3_aa: CASSLVTAEQFF
d_call: NA; clone_size: NA; v_call: TRBV30; j_call: TRBJ1-1; cdr3_nt: TGTGCCTGGAGTTCGACATCATACACTGAAGCTTTCTTT; cdr3_aa: CAWSSTSYTEAFF
d_call: NA; clone_size: few; v_call: TRBV7-2; j_call: TRBJ2-3; cdr3_nt: TGTGCCAGCAGCTTAGCACAGTTCACAGATACGCAGTATTTT; cdr3_aa: CASSLAQFTDTQYF
d_call: TRBD1; clone_size: NA; v_call: TRBV29-1; j_call: TRBJ1-2; cdr3_nt: TGCAGCGTCTCCGGACAGGTCCTAGGCTATGGCTACACCTTC; cdr3_aa: CSVSGQVLGYGYTF
d_call: NA; clone_size: NA; v_call: TRBV30; j_call: TRBJ1-1; cdr3_nt: TGTGCCTGGTACAGGGTTGGCACTGAAGCTTTCTTT; cdr3_aa: CAWYRVGTEAFF
d_call: TRBD2; clone_size: NA; v_call: TRBV4-1; j_call: TRBJ2-1; cdr3_nt: TGCGCCAGCAGCCAAGATGTCCTAGCGGCAAGCTCCTACAATGAGCAGTTCTTC; cdr3_aa: CASSQDVLAASSYNEQFF
d_call: TRBD2; clone_size: NA; v_call: TRBV30; j_call: TRBJ2-5; cdr3_nt: TGTGCCTGGGTACCGGGACTAGCGGGGATGGAGACCCAGTACTTC; cdr3_aa: CAWVPGLAGMETQYF
d_call: NA; clone_size: NA; v_call: TRBV5-4; j_call: TRBJ1-2; cdr3_nt: TGTGCCAGCAGCTTGGGCCCGGGAGGGAACTATGGCTACACCTTC; cdr3_aa: CASSLGPGGNYGYTF
d_call: TRBD2; clone_size: NA; v_call: TRBV14; j_call: TRBJ2-1; cdr3_nt: TGTGCCAGCAGCCAGCGATCTTTGCGGGGGGCCGGCAATGAGCAGTTCTTC; cdr3_aa: CASSQRSLRGAGNEQFF
d_call: NA; clone_size: few; v_call: TRBV29-1; j_call: TRBJ1-1; cdr3_nt: TGCAGCGTTGAAGATTCTGGGCAATTGAACACTGAAGCTTTCTTT; cdr3_aa: CSVEDSGQLNTEAFF
d_call: TRBD1; clone_size: NA; v_call: TRBV2; j_call: TRBJ2-5; cdr3_nt: TGTGCCAGCAGTGTTCGGGCGGACAGGGGAATGAACTTC; cdr3_aa: CASSVRADRGMNF
d_call: NA; clone_size: NA; v_call: TRBV19; j_call: TRBJ2-2; cdr3_nt: TGTGCCAGTTATGACAGGAACACCGGGGAGCTGTTTTTT; cdr3_aa: CASYDRNTGELFF
d_call: NA; clone_size: NA; v_call: TRBV7-2; j_call: TRBJ1-1; cdr3_nt: TGTGCCAGCAGCTTAACTTACACTGAAGCTTTCTTT; cdr3_aa: CASSLTYTEAFF
d_call: TRBD1; clone_size: NA; v_call: TRBV7-2; j_call: TRBJ1-2; cdr3_nt: TGTGCCAGCAGCTTAGCCCCAGGGGGAAATTATAAGGGCTACACCTTC; cdr3_aa: CASSLAPGGNYKGYTF
d_call: TRBD1; clone_size: NA; v_call: TRBV25-1; j_call: TRBJ2-5; cdr3_nt: TGTGCCAGCGGCCTGGGACAGGCTCAAGAGACCCAGTACTTC; cdr3_aa: CASGLGQAQETQYF
d_call: NA; clone_size: few; v_call: TRBV7-8; j_call: TRBJ2-3; cdr3_nt: TGTGCCAGCGGAGCGAATACGCAGTATTTT; cdr3_aa: CASGANTQYF
d_call: NA; clone_size: NA; v_call: TRBV30; j_call: TRBJ1-2; cdr3_nt: TGTGCCTGGAGTGTGGGACACTTGTATGGCTACACCTTC; cdr3_aa: CAWSVGHLYGYTF
d_call: NA; clone_size: NA; v_call: TRBV30; j_call: TRBJ1-2; cdr3_nt: TGTGCCTGGAGATACTCCAGGTTAAACTATGGCTACACCTTC; cdr3_aa: CAWRYSRLNYGYTF
d_call: TRBD2; clone_size: NA; v_call: TRBV25-1; j_call: TRBJ2-2; cdr3_nt: TGTGCCAGCAGTAGCGGGATCACCGGGGAGCTGTTTTTT; cdr3_aa: CASSSGITGELFF
d_call: NA; clone_size: few; v_call: TRBV5-1; j_call: TRBJ2-1; cdr3_nt: TGCGCCAGCAGCTTTGCACGTGAGCAGTTCTTC; cdr3_aa: CASSFAREQFF